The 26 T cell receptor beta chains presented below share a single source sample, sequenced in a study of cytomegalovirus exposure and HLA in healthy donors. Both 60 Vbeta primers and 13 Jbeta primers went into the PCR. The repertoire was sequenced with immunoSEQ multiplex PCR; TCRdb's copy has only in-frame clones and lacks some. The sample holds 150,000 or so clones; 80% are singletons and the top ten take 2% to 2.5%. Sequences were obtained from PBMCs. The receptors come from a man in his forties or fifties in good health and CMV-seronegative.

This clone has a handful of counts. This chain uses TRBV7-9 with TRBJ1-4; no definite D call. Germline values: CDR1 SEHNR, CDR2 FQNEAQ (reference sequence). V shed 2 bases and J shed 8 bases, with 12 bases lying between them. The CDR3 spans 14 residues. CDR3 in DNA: TGTGCCAGCAGCTTACCCATCACGGAGGAAAAACTGTTTTTT. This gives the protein CASSLPITEEKLFF.

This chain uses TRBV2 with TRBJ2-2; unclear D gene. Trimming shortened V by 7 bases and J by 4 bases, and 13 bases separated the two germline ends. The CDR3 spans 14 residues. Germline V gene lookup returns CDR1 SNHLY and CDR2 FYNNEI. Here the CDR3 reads CASKKPKPTGELFF. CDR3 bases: TGTGCCAGCAAGAAACCCAAGCCCACCGGGGAGCTGTTTTTT.

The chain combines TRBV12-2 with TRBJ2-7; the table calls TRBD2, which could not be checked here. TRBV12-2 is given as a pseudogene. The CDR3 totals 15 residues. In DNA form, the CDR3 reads TGTGCAAGTCGCTTACGGCGGGCCTCAAACGCCGAGCAGTACTTC. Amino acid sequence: CASRLRRASNAEQYF.

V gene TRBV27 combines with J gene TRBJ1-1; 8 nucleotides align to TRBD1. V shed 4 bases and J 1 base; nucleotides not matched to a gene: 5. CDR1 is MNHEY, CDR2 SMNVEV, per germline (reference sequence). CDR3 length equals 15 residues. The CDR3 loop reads CASSSWTGKNTEAFF. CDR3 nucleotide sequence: TGTGCCAGCAGTTCGTGGACAGGGAAGAACACTGAAGCTTTCTTT.

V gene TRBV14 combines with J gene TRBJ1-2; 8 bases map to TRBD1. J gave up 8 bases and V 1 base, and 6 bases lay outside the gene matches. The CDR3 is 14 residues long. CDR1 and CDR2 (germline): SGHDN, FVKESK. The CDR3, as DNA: TGTGCCAGCAGCCAAGTTGGGACAGGAGGAGGCTACACCTTC. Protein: CASSQVGTGGGYTF. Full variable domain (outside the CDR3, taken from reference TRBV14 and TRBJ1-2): EAGVTQFPSHSVIEKGQTVTLRCDPISGHDNLYWYRRVMGKEIKFLLHFVKESKQDESGMPNNRFLAERTGGTYSTLKVQPAELEDSGVYFCASSQVGTGGGYTFGSGTRLTVV.

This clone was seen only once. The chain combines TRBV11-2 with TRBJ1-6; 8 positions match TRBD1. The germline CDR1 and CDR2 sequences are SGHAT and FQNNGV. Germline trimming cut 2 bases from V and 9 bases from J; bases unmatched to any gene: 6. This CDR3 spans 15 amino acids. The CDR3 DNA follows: TGTGCCAGCAGCTTAACGACAGGGGAGAGTTCACCCCTCCACTTT. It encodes CASSLTTGESSPLHF. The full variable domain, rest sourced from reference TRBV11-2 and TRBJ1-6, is EAGVAQSPRYKIIEKRQSVAFWCNPISGHATLYWYQQILGQGPKLLIQFQNNGVVDDSQLPKDRFSAERLKGVDSTLKIQPAKLEDSAVYLCASSLTTGESSPLHFGNGTRLTVT.

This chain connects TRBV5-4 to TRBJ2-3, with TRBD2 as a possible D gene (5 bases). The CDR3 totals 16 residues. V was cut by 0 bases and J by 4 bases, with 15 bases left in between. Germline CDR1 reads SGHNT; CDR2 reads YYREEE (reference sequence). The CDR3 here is CASSLAVGGTSDTQYF. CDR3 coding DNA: TGTGCCAGCAGCTTGGCGGTAGGAGGCACCTCAGATACGCAGTATTTT.

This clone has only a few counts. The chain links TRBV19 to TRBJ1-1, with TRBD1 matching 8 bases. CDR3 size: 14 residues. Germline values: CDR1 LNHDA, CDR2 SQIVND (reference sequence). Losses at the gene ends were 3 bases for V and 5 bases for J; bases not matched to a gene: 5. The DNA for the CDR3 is TGTGCCAGTAGTATGACAGGGGTTGGGACTGAAGCTTTCTTT. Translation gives CASSMTGVGTEAFF.

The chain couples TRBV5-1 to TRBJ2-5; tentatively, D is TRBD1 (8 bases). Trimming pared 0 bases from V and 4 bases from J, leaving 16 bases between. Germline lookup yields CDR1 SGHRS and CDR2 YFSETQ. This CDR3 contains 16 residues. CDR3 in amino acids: CASSLGSNRGGETQYF. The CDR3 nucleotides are TGCGCCAGCAGCTTGGGGAGTAACAGGGGGGGAGAGACCCAGTACTTC.

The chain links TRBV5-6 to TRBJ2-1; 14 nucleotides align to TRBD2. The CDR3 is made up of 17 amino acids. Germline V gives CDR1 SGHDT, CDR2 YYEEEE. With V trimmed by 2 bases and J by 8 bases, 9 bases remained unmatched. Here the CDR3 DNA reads TGTGCCAGCAGCTTCCGACTAGCGGGAGGGCCGGCCCATGAGCAGTTCTTC. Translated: CASSFRLAGGPAHEQFF.

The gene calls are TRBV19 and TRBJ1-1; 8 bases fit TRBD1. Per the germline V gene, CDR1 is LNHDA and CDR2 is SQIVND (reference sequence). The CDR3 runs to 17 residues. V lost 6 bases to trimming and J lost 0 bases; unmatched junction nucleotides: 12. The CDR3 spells CASSRPTGGTLNTEAFF. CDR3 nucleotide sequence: TGTGCCAGTAGCCGCCCCACAGGGGGGACATTGAACACTGAAGCTTTCTTT.

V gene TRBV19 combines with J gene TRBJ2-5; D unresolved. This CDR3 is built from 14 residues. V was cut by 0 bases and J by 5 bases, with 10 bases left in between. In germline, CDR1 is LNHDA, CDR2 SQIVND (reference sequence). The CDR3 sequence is CASSIDSARETQYF. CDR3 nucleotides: TGTGCCAGTAGTATAGACTCCGCTCGGGAGACCCAGTACTTC.

In DNA form, the CDR3 reads TGTGCCAGCAGGCAGGACAGGGGGCTTCAGCCCCAGCATTTT. This gives the protein CASRQDRGLQPQHF. The chain couples TRBV6-5 to TRBJ1-5, with TRBD1 matching over 11 bases. The CDR3 has 14 residues. Germline V gives CDR1 MNHEY, CDR2 SVGAGI. V shed 6 bases and J 6 bases; nucleotides not matched to a gene: 4.

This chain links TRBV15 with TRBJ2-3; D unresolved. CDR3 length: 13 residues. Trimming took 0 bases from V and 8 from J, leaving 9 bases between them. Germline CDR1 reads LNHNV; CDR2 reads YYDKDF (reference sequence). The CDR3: CATSRERSGTQYF. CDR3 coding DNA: TGTGCCACCAGCAGAGAGAGGTCCGGTACGCAGTATTTT.

The CDR3 is CASSQGTGNNSPLHF. CDR3 nucleotides: TGTGCCAGCTCACAAGGGACAGGCAATAATTCACCCCTCCACTTT. The rearrangement uses TRBV18 and TRBJ1-6, with 8 bases matching TRBD1. Germline CDR1 and CDR2: KGHSH and LQKENI. The CDR3 covers 15 residues. Trimming at V came to 4 bases and at J to 5 bases, leaving 4 bases not matched to a gene.

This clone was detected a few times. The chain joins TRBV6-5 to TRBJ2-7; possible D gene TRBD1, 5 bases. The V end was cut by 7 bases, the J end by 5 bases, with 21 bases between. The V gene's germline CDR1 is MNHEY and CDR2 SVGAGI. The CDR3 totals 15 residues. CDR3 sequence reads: CASTPQGAVPHEQYF. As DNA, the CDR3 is TGTGCCAGCACCCCCCAAGGGGCAGTCCCCCACGAGCAGTACTTC.

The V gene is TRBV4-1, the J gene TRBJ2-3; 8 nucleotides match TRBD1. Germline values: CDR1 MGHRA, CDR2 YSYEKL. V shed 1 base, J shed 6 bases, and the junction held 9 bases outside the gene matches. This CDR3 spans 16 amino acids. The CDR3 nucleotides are TGCGCCAGCAGCCAAGTAGGGACAGGTTCCCCGGATACGCAGTATTTT. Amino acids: CASSQVGTGSPDTQYF.

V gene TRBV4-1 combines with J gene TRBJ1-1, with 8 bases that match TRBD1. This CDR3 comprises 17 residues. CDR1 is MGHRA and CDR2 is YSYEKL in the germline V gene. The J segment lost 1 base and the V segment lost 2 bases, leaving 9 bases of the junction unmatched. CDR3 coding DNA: TGCGCCAGCAGCCAAAGCCCTGGACAGGGCGGGAACACTGAAGCTTTCTTT. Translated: CASSQSPGQGGNTEAFF.

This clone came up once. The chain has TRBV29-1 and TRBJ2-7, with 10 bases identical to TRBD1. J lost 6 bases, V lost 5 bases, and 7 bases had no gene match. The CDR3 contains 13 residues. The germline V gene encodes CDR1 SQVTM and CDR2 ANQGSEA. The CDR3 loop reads CSVRQGASGEQYF. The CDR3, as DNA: TGCAGCGTTAGACAGGGGGCGTCCGGCGAGCAGTACTTC.

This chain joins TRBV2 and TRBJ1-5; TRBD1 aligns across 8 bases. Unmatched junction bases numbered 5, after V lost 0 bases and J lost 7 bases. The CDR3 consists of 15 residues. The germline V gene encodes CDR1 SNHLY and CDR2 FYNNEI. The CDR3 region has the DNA TGTGCCAGCAGTGAAGCCGCAGGGGGCGGGCAGCCCCAGCATTTT. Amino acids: CASSEAAGGGQPQHF. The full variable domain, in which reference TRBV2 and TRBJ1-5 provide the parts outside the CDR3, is EPEVTQTPSHQVTQMGQEVILRCVPISNHLYFYWYRQILGQKVEFLVSFYNNEISEKSEIFDDQFSVERPDGSNFTLKIRSTKLEDSAMYFCASSEAAGGGQPQHFGDGTRLSIL.

The CDR3: CASSSRLLAAYEQYF. The CDR3 DNA follows: TGTGCCAGCAGCTCTAGACTGTTAGCGGCCTACGAGCAGTACTTC. V gene TRBV11-2 combines with J gene TRBJ2-7; a possible D gene is TRBD2 (6 bases). The CDR3 is 15 amino acids. Trimming cost V 4 bases and J 2 bases, with 15 bases left between them. Germline V gene lookup returns CDR1 SGHAT and CDR2 FQNNGV.

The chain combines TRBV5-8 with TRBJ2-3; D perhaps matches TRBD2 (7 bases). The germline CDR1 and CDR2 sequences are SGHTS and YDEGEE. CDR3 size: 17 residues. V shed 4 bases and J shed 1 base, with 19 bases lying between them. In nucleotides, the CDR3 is TGTGCCAGCAGCCAGAAAGGGGGGGGCTATCGCACAGATACGCAGTATTTT. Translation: CASSQKGGGYRTDTQYF.

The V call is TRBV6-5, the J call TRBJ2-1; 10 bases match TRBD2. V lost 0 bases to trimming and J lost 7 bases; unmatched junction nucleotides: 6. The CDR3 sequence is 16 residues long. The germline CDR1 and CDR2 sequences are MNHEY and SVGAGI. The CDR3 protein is CASSYSRLAGNNEQFF. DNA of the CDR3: TGTGCCAGCAGTTACTCGCGACTAGCGGGTAATAATGAGCAGTTCTTC.

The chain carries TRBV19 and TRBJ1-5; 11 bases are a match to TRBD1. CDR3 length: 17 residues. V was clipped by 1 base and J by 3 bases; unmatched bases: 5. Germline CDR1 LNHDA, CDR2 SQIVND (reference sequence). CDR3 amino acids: CASSIGWGQGDNQPQHF. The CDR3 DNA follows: TGTGCCAGTAGTATAGGTTGGGGACAGGGGGACAATCAGCCCCAGCATTTT. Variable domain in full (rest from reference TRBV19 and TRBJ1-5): DGGITQSPKYLFRKEGQNVTLSCEQNLNHDAMYWYRQDPGQGLRLIYYSQIVNDFQKGDIAEGYSVSREKKESFPLTVTSAQKNPTAFYLCASSIGWGQGDNQPQHFGDGTRLSIL.

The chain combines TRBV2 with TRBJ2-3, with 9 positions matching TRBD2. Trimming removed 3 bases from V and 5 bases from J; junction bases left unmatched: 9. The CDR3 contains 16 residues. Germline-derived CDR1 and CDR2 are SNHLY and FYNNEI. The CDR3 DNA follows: TGTGCCAGCAGTGACCGTAGCGGGGGCCCCAGAGATACGCAGTATTTT. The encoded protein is CASSDRSGGPRDTQYF.

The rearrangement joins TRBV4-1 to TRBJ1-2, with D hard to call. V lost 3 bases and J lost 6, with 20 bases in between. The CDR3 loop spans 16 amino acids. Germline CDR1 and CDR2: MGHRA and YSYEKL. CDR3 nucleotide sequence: TGCGCCAGCAGCCACGTGGGAGAGCCCCAGGTTGATGGCTACACCTTC. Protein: CASSHVGEPQVDGYTF.